A selection of T cell receptor beta chains follows, all from one sample in a study of blood T cells in healthy people across ages. TCRdb used MiXCR to reprocess the 5' RACE reads, holding one entry per CDR3 protein. The sample has about 900,000 distinct CDR3 sequences; around 48% are singletons. Sequences were obtained from blood. Receptors originate from a man aged 30-40 years in good health. Both conserved end residues are part of each CDR3. A D gene is named only where the DNA matches it firmly. Clone size is stated in some rows and not others, as once, few, many or a class when expanded.

>few|TRBJ1-5|-|TRBV28
TGTGCCAGCAGTTCCGGACGGTATAGCAATCAGCCCCAGCATTTT
CASSSGRYSNQPQHF
>few|TRBJ2-3|-|TRBV5-1
TGCGCCAGCGCCTCGGGCACAGATACGCAGTATTTT
CASASGTDTQYF
>once|TRBJ2-2|-|TRBV29-1
TGCAGCGTTGAACCCAGGGCAAACACCGGGGAGCTGTTTTTT
CSVEPRANTGELFF
>few|TRBJ2-4|-|TRBV6-1
TGTGCCAGCGAAGGGGTGGGAGCCAAAAACATTCAGTACTTC
CASEGVGAKNIQYF
>once|TRBJ2-5|-|TRBV21-1
TGTGCCAGCAGAAAAAATGGGCAGGAAGAGACCCAGTACTTC
CASRKNGQEETQYF
>few|TRBJ1-4|-|TRBV10-3
TGTGCCATCAGTGTTGCATCTAATGAAAAACTGTTTTTT
CAISVASNEKLFF
>few|TRBJ1-2|-|TRBV20-1
TGCAGTGCTCATAACACCCAAACTAACTATGGCTACACCTTC
CSAHNTQTNYGYTF
>-|TRBJ2-7|TRBD1|TRBV27
TGTGCCAGCAGGCAGACAGGGGAATACGAGCAGTACTTC
CASRQTGEYEQYF
>-|TRBJ2-2|-|TRBV15
TGTGCCACCAGCAAGGGGTCCAACGGGGAGCTGTTTTTT
CATSKGSNGELFF
>-|TRBJ2-5|-|TRBV20-1
TGCAGTGCTAGAGATCCGTATGATAATCTAGAGGAAGAGACCCAGTACTTC
CSARDPYDNLEEETQYF
>few|TRBJ1-1|-|TRBV12-3/TRBV12-4
TGTGCCAGCACTCCCTCCGGCCCCGGGGCTGAAGCTTTCTTT
CASTPSGPGAEAFF
>-|TRBJ1-5|-|TRBV9
TGTGCCAGCAGCGTAGACGGTTACAATCAGCCCCAGCATTTT
CASSVDGYNQPQHF
>-|TRBJ1-2|-|TRBV28
TGTGCCAGCACAACCGGACGAAACTATGGCTACACCTTC
CASTTGRNYGYTF
>-|TRBJ2-3|-|TRBV7-3
TGTGCCAGCAGCTTAACGGGGGAAGGGCTAGTCCACACAGATACGCAGTATTTT
CASSLTGEGLVHTDTQYF
>few|TRBJ2-7|-|TRBV12-3/TRBV12-4
TGTGCCAGCAGCCGCTCGACGGAAGAAGTACGGGAGCAGTACTTC
CASSRSTEEVREQYF
>-|TRBJ2-1|TRBD1|TRBV5-1
TGCGCCAGCAGCTTGGGGACAGGGGGTCGCTTTTTCAATGAGCAGTTCTTC
CASSLGTGGRFFNEQFF
>once|TRBJ2-5|-|TRBV2
TGTGCCAGCACCCCGGGGGTGGGGTCTGAGCAGTACTTC
CASTPGVGSEQYF
>-|TRBJ2-1|-|TRBV5-1
TGCGCCAGCAGCCCGGACACCTTACAAGAGACCCAGTTCTTC
CASSPDTLQETQFF
>-|TRBJ2-1|-|TRBV28
TGTGCCAGCGCGGGCTCTCCTAGGGATGAGCAGTTCTTC
CASAGSPRDEQFF